This T cell receptor (beta chain) is drawn from a study of lymphopenia after photon versus proton radiotherapy. Whole-study results and caveats: In patients who died, overall survival fell as post-nadir TCR diversity dropped more. Only patients who died were analyzed for survival; proton advantage is unproven.

This clone came up once. Its antigen is unidentified. Using immunoSEQ multiplex PCR, the repertoire was profiled, and TCRdb retains in-frame clones only, with some absent. The sample has just over 30,000 clones, 94% seen once; the top ten hold just over 0.7%. The germline V gene encodes CDR1 MNHEY and CDR2 SMNVEV (reference sequence). The CDR3 is made up of 15 amino acids. Trimming shortened V by 2 bases and J by 6 bases, and 14 bases separated the two germline ends. This TCR came from a woman between 45 and 65 years old with cholangiocarcinoma. The gene calls are TRBV27 and TRBJ2-1; D is possibly TRBD2 (6 bases). The sample was peripheral blood, taken from a patient treated with photon-based radiotherapy. The CDR3: CASSLGGTGANEQFF. DNA of the CDR3: TGTGCCAGCAGTTTAGGGGGGACCGGAGCCAATGAGCAGTTCTTC.